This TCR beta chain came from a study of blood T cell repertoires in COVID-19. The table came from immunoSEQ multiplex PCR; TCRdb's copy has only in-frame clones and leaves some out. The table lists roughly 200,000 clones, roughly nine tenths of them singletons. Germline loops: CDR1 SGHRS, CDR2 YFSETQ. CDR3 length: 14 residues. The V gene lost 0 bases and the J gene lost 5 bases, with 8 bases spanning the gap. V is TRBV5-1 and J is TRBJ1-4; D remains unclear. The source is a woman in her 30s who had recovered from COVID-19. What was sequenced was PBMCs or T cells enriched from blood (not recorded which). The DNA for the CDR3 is TGCGCCAGCAGCTTGGGGGGAGAGAATGAAAAACTGTTTTTT. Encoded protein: CASSLGGENEKLFF.